The next 31 T cell receptor beta chains were all read from a single sample in a study of cytomegalovirus exposure and HLA in healthy donors. Use of 60 Vbeta and 13 Jbeta primers characterized the PCR. Produced via immunoSEQ multiplex PCR; TCRdb's table is partial and in-frame only. The data hold fewer than 300,000 clones, with roughly 89% observed a single time. The sample was PBMCs. These TCRs come from a man in his forties or fifties in good health and CMV-seropositive.

The chain links TRBV5-4 to TRBJ2-3; 10 nucleotides align to TRBD2. CDR1 and CDR2 from the germline V gene are SGHNT and YYREEE (reference sequence). The CDR3 covers 16 residues. The J segment lost 2 bases and the V segment lost 1 base, leaving 4 bases of the junction unmatched. The CDR3 protein is CASSLRLAGVTDTQYF. DNA of the CDR3: TGTGCCAGCAGCTTGCGGCTAGCGGGAGTCACAGATACGCAGTATTTT.

The chain links TRBV5-6 to TRBJ2-3; 9 nucleotides match TRBD2. Trimming cost V 4 bases and J 4 bases; bases outside gene matches: 7. Germline V CDR1 and CDR2: SGHDT, YYEEEE. The CDR3 length is 15 residues. The CDR3: CASSLIAGDPDTQYF. CDR3 coding DNA: TGTGCCAGCAGCCTAATAGCGGGAGACCCAGATACGCAGTATTTT.

The chain links TRBV7-9 to TRBJ2-7; 11 bases are shared with TRBD1. The ends lost 4 bases at V and 6 bases at J; junction bases unmatched: 5. Germline assignment: CDR1 SEHNR and CDR2 FQNEAQ (reference sequence). The CDR3 extends over 14 amino acids. In nucleotides, the CDR3 is TGTGCCAGCAGCTGGGACAGGGGGGCCTCCGAGCAGTACTTC. Translation: CASSWDRGASEQYF.

This clone was seen once. The rearrangement uses TRBV4-1 and TRBJ2-4, with a weak D call TRBD2 (5 bases). Germline CDR1 and CDR2: MGHRA and YSYEKL. The CDR3 spans 13 residues. V shed 5 bases and J shed 3 bases, with 8 bases lying between them. The CDR3 DNA reads as TGCGCCAGCAGCGGAGAGGGCAAAAACATTCAGTACTTC. Translating gives CASSGEGKNIQYF.

The chain links TRBV7-6 to TRBJ2-1, with a possible D match to TRBD2 (5 bases). CDR1 and CDR2 from the germline V gene are SGHVS and FNYEAQ. The germline V and J ends were trimmed by 6 bases and 9 bases, with 12 bases remaining between them. CDR3 length: 12 residues. The CDR3 nucleotides read TGTGCCAGCAGTAAGGACCGGGGTGAGCAGTTCTTC. It is translated as CASSKDRGEQFF.

This chain uses TRBV6-5 with TRBJ2-2, with no clear D. CDR1 is MNHEY and CDR2 is SVGAGI in the germline V gene. The CDR3 runs to 14 residues. Between the trimmed V and J ends, which lost 6 bases and 1 base, there was a span of 9 bases. The CDR3 loop reads CASSPRWNTGELFF. The CDR3 region has the DNA TGTGCCAGCAGCCCTAGGTGGAACACCGGGGAGCTGTTTTTT.

This clone was observed a single time. V gene TRBV29-1 combines with J gene TRBJ2-3, with 9 bases lining up with TRBD2. After removal of 0 bases from V and 3 bases from J, the junction contained 10 bases not matched to a gene. Per the germline V gene, CDR1 is SQVTM and CDR2 is ANQGSEA. The CDR3 is 17 residues long. The CDR3 DNA follows: TGCAGCGTTGAAGACCCATACGGCGGGAGGGGTACAGATACGCAGTATTTT. Its translation is CSVEDPYGGRGTDTQYF.

This clone appeared once. This chain links TRBV28 with TRBJ2-1; 8 nucleotides align to TRBD2. Germline CDR1 MDHEN, CDR2 SYDVKM. Trimming cost V 8 bases and J 10 bases; bases outside gene matches: 28. This CDR3 comprises 19 residues. CDR3 sequence reads: CASSHPLLSLREAPGEQFF. As DNA, the CDR3 is TGTGCCAGCTCCCACCCCCTTCTTTCGTTGCGGGAGGCGCCGGGGGAGCAGTTCTTC.

V and J are TRBV28 and TRBJ2-2; 8 bases match TRBD2. The CDR3 is made up of 15 amino acids. Germline V gene sequence: CDR1 MDHEN, CDR2 SYDVKM. V lost 2 bases, J lost 3 bases, and 2 bases stayed unmatched. The CDR3 reads CASSLAGGDTGELFF. The CDR3, as DNA: TGTGCCAGCAGTTTAGCGGGAGGCGACACCGGGGAGCTGTTTTTT.

V is TRBV7-6 and J is TRBJ2-3, with TRBD1 matching 10 bases. Unmatched junction bases numbered 5, after V lost 6 bases and J lost 2 bases. The CDR3 runs to 15 residues. Germline CDR1 and CDR2: SGHVS and FNYEAQ. The CDR3 sequence: CASRRTGGLTDTQYF. The CDR3 nucleotides are TGTGCCAGCAGGCGGACAGGGGGACTCACAGATACGCAGTATTTT.

CDR3 sequence reads: CASSKLEGYGYTF. CDR3 sequence (DNA): TGTGCCAGCAGTAAACTGGAGGGCTATGGCTACACCTTC. The chain is built from TRBV27 and TRBJ1-2; D gene ambiguous. Germline assignment: CDR1 MNHEY and CDR2 SMNVEV (reference sequence). The CDR3 totals 13 residues. Between the trimmed V and J ends, which lost 5 bases and 4 bases, there was a span of 11 bases.

The chain combines TRBV5-1 with TRBJ2-7, with TRBD1 matching over 9 bases. Per germline, CDR1 SGHRS and CDR2 YFSETQ. Trimming took 0 bases from V and 4 from J; bases not matched to a gene: 5. This CDR3 has 15 residues. The CDR3 is CASSLANRGPYEQYF. CDR3 sequence (DNA): TGCGCCAGCAGCTTGGCCAACAGGGGGCCATACGAGCAGTACTTC.

The chain joins TRBV27 to TRBJ2-5, with D perhaps matching TRBD2 (6 bases). V shed 0 bases and J shed 6 bases, with 11 bases lying between them. Germline values: CDR1 MNHEY, CDR2 SMNVEV (reference sequence). This CDR3 region has 14 residues. The DNA for the CDR3 is TGTGCCAGCAGTTTATCTGGAGGGAGGCAGACCCAGTACTTC. Its translation is CASSLSGGRQTQYF.

This chain joins TRBV7-9 and TRBJ2-2; 9 bases map to TRBD2. The V segment lost 1 base and the J segment 6 bases; nucleotides outside the gene matches: 6. This CDR3 has 16 residues. Germline-derived CDR1 and CDR2 are SEHNR and FQNEAQ (reference sequence). CDR3 sequence: CASSLGGLAFPGELFF. DNA for the CDR3: TGTGCCAGCAGCTTAGGCGGACTAGCGTTCCCCGGGGAGCTGTTTTTT.

The chain combines TRBV19 with TRBJ1-5, with 11 nucleotides matching TRBD1. J gave up 0 bases and V 7 bases, and 8 bases lay outside the gene matches. Per germline, CDR1 LNHDA and CDR2 SQIVND (reference sequence). This CDR3 region has 17 residues. The DNA for the CDR3 is TGTGCCAGTACCTCAGGACAGGGGGCGAATAGCAATCAGCCCCAGCATTTT. It translates to CASTSGQGANSNQPQHF.

The V call is TRBV18, the J call TRBJ2-7, with 10 bases aligning to TRBD2. Trimming cost V 10 bases and J 0 bases; bases outside gene matches: 6. Looked up from germline, CDR1 is KGHSH and CDR2 is LQKENI. The CDR3 is 14 amino acids. DNA for the CDR3: TGTGCCACCTCCCCTAGCGGGAGCTCCTACGAGCAGTACTTC. The encoded protein is CATSPSGSSYEQYF.

The chain recombines TRBV18 with TRBJ2-7; TRBD2 matches at 14 bases. Trimming cost V 4 bases and J 3 bases; bases outside gene matches: 11. Germline CDR1 reads KGHSH; CDR2 reads LQKENI. The CDR3 runs to 18 residues. CDR3 amino acids: CASSLRPGTSGSIYEQYF. The DNA for the CDR3 is TGTGCCAGCTCACTACGACCTGGGACTAGCGGGAGTATCTACGAGCAGTACTTC.

The rearrangement joins TRBV7-9 to TRBJ2-7; D perhaps matches TRBD1 (5 bases). The CDR3 contains 14 residues. V lost 2 bases and J lost 2, with 10 bases in between. Germline V gene lookup returns CDR1 SEHNR and CDR2 FQNEAQ (reference sequence). The CDR3 nucleotides are TGTGCCAGCAGCTTATCCGGCAGGGCCTACGAGCAGTACTTC. Translating gives CASSLSGRAYEQYF.

The gene calls are TRBV27 and TRBJ2-7, with 9 bases aligning to TRBD2. With 6 bases clipped from V and 4 bases from J, the junction kept 10 bases outside the gene matches. CDR1 MNHEY and CDR2 SMNVEV come from the germline V gene (reference sequence). This CDR3 contains 15 residues. In nucleotides, the CDR3 is TGTGCCAGCAGGGTTCCAGCGGGAGGACGTTACGAGCAGTACTTC. This gives the protein CASRVPAGGRYEQYF.

V gene TRBV15 combines with J gene TRBJ2-5, with TRBD2 matching 7 bases. CDR3 size: 14 residues. Per the germline V gene, CDR1 is LNHNV and CDR2 is YYDKDF (reference sequence). Trimming at V came to 1 base and at J to 1 base, leaving 0 bases not matched to a gene. CDR3 amino acids: CATSRAGGQETQYF. The CDR3 DNA is TGTGCCACCAGCAGAGCGGGAGGCCAAGAGACCCAGTACTTC.

V is TRBV11-2 and J is TRBJ1-1; D is unresolved. This CDR3 comprises 15 residues. Trimming took off 5 bases at V and 0 bases at J, with 13 bases between the two ends. Looked up from germline, CDR1 is SGHAT and CDR2 is FQNNGV. For the CDR3, the DNA is TGTGCCAGCAGCCCCCGCGAGGCGATGAACACTGAAGCTTTCTTT. Protein sequence: CASSPREAMNTEAFF.

The rearrangement links TRBV18 to TRBJ1-1; TRBD1 agrees at 10 bases. Germline loops: CDR1 KGHSH, CDR2 LQKENI. The CDR3 has 15 amino acids. V trimming: 0 bases; J trimming: 5 bases; junction bases outside the gene matches: 3. The CDR3 coding sequence is TGTGCCAGCTCACCACCGACAGGGGGCTTGACTGAAGCTTTCTTT. As protein: CASSPPTGGLTEAFF.

This sequence joins TRBV6-1 and TRBJ2-7; perhaps TRBD1 as D (5 bases). The CDR3 extends over 13 amino acids. Germline V gives CDR1 MNHNS, CDR2 SASEGT. The V end was cut by 6 bases, the J end by 2 bases, with 11 bases between. The CDR3 DNA is TGTGCCAGCAGCCCCAGGGAACCCTACGAGCAGTACTTC. Amino acid sequence: CASSPREPYEQYF.

The chain carries TRBV14 and TRBJ2-3, with TRBD2 matching over 8 bases. There are 19 residues in the CDR3. After removal of 1 base from V and 6 bases from J, the junction contained 18 bases not matched to a gene. In germline, CDR1 is SGHDN, CDR2 FVKESK. CDR3 coding DNA: TGTGCCAGCAGCCAAGGACTAGCGAGAAGCTACAAGGGGCCGGATACGCAGTATTTT. This sequence encodes CASSQGLARSYKGPDTQYF. Combining the CDR3 with reference TRBV14 and TRBJ2-3 gives the whole variable domain EAGVTQFPSHSVIEKGQTVTLRCDPISGHDNLYWYRRVMGKEIKFLLHFVKESKQDESGMPNNRFLAERTGGTYSTLKVQPAELEDSGVYFCASSQGLARSYKGPDTQYFGPGTRLTVL.

In this sample, this clone turned up once. Other DNA sequences in the sample encode the same CDR3. J is TRBJ2-2 and V is TRBV7-3; no reliable D call. This CDR3 contains 13 residues. V lost 5 bases, J lost 1 base, and 5 bases lay in between. Germline assignment: CDR1 SGHTA and CDR2 FQGTGA. CDR3 protein: CASSPRNTGELFF. CDR3 bases: TGTGCCAGCAGCCCCAGGAACACCGGGGAGCTGTTTTTT.

This clone is a singleton in its sample. The J gene is TRBJ2-7, the V gene TRBV13; 9 bases fit TRBD2. Germline CDR1 PRHDT, CDR2 FYEKMQ (reference sequence). The CDR3 length is 15 residues. Trimming at V came to 4 bases and at J to 5 bases, leaving 9 bases not matched to a gene. CDR3 nucleotide sequence: TGTGCCAGCAGCTCCCGGGTAGCGGGAGAAGACGAGCAGTACTTC. This translates into CASSSRVAGEDEQYF.

This clone was found a few times. V and J are TRBV6-4 and TRBJ2-7, with D uncertain. This CDR3 spans 12 amino acids. V gave up 7 bases and J gave up 6 bases, with 13 bases separating them. Germline V gives CDR1 MRHNA, CDR2 SNTAGT. As DNA, the CDR3 is TGTGCCAGCACCCCCCCCTCTCTCGAGCAGTACTTC. Translation: CASTPPSLEQYF.

This clone was recorded a few times. The rearrangement uses TRBV4-2 and TRBJ2-7; 12 bases are a match to TRBD2. Per the germline V gene, CDR1 is LGHNA and CDR2 is YNFKEQ. The length of the CDR3 is 15 residues. J gave up 3 bases and V 5 bases, and 5 bases lay outside the gene matches. The CDR3 region has the DNA TGTGCCAGCAGCAGCACTAGCGGGAGGTTCTACGAGCAGTACTTC. Encoded protein: CASSSTSGRFYEQYF.

The chain uses TRBV14 and TRBJ1-1; TRBD1 matches at 8 bases. The CDR3 has 13 residues. Trimming at V came to 2 bases and at J to 11 bases, leaving 7 bases not matched to a gene. Germline-derived CDR1 and CDR2 are SGHDN and FVKESK. This CDR3 reads CASSQYTGGIAFF. Written as DNA, the CDR3 is TGTGCCAGCAGCCAATATACAGGGGGGATCGCTTTCTTT.

This chain uses TRBV9 with TRBJ2-1; D gene unclear. The CDR3 has 15 residues. CDR1 is SGDLS and CDR2 is YYNGEE in the germline V gene. V was pared by 4 bases and J by 4 bases, with 15 bases between. CDR3 protein: CASSNAAENYNEQFF. The CDR3 DNA is TGTGCCAGCAGCAATGCGGCGGAGAATTACAATGAGCAGTTCTTC.

The table lists this clone with a few counts. The V call is TRBV7-2, the J call TRBJ1-1, with 8 bases matching TRBD1. The germline gives CDR1 SGHTA, CDR2 FQGNSA. The V segment lost 1 base and the J segment 4 bases; nucleotides outside the gene matches: 8. This CDR3 region has 16 residues. The CDR3 DNA reads TGTGCCAGCAGCTTAGTCAGGACAGGGTTGGGCACTGAAGCTTTCTTT. This codes for CASSLVRTGLGTEAFF.